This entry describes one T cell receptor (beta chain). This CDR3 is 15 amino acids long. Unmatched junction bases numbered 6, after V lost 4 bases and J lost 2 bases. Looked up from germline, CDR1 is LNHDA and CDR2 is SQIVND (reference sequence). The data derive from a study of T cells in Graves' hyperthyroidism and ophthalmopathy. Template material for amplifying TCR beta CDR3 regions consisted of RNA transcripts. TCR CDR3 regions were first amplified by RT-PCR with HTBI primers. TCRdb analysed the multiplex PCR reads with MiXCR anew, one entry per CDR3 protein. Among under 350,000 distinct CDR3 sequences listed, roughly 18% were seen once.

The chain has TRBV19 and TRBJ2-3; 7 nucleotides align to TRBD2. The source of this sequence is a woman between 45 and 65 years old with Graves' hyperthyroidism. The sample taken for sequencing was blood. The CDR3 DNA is TGTGCCAGTAGTACGGCTAGCGGACCCACAGATACGCAGTATTTT. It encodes CASSTASGPTDTQYF.